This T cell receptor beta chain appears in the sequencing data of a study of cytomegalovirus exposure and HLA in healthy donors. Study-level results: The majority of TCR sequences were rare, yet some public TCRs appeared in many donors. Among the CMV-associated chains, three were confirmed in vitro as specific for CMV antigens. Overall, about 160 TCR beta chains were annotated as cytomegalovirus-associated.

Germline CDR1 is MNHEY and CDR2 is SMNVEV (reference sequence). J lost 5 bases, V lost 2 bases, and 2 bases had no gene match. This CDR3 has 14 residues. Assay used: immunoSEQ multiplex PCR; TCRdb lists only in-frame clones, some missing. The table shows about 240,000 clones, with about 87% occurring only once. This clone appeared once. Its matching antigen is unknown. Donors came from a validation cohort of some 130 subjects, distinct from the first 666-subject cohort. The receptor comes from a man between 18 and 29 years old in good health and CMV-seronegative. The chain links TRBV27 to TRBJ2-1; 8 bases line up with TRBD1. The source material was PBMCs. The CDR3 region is CASSLRDRHNEQFF. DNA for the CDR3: TGTGCCAGCAGTTTAAGGGACAGGCACAATGAGCAGTTCTTC.